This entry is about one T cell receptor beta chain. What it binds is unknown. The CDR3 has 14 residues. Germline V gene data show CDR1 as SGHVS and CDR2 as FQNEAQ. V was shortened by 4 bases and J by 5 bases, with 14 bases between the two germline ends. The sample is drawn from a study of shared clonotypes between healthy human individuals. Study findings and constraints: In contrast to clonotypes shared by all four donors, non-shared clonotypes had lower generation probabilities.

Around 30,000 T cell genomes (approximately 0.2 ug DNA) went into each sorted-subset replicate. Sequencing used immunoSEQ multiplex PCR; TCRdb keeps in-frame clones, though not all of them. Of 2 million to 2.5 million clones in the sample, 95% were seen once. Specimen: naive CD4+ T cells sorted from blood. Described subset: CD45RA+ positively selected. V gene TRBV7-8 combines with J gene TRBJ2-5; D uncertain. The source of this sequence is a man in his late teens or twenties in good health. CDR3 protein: CASSSINYWETQYF. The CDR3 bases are TGTGCCAGCAGCTCTATTAACTATTGGGAGACCCAGTACTTC.